This T cell receptor (beta chain) came from a study of blood T cell repertoires in COVID-19. About the study: The study drew acute and convalescent COVID-19 samples from the United States, Italy and Spain. T cells, B-cell-depleted T cells, or PBMCs provided the cDNA or gDNA that served as material.

With 5 bases clipped from V and 8 bases from J, the junction kept 8 bases outside the gene matches. The germline gives CDR1 SEHNR, CDR2 FQNEAQ (reference sequence). The CDR3 covers 13 residues. Study processing details: Reference gene primer amplification in the assay estimated nucleated cell counts. Method: immunoSEQ multiplex PCR; TCRdb's copy keeps in-frame clones and lacks some. V and J calls plus clone size are reproduced from that table; the DNA served to infer D and trimming. The table records about 130,000 clones, approximately 83% of them present only once. Specimen: peripheral blood. The rearrangement joins TRBV7-9 to TRBJ1-2; TRBD1 matches 7 bases. The sequence came from an elderly woman with acute or convalescent COVID-19. CDR3 amino acids: CASSPQGLEGYTF. The CDR3 DNA reads TGTGCCAGCAGCCCACAGGGGCTGGAAGGCTACACCTTC.